This T cell receptor beta chain was identified during a study of cytomegalovirus exposure and HLA in healthy donors. Comments on this clone: Antigen unknown.

This CDR3 region has 16 residues. Trimming at V came to 4 bases and at J to 4 bases, leaving 6 bases not matched to a gene. From germline, CDR1 is SGDLS and CDR2 YYNGEE. Overall study findings and caveats: While the bulk of TCR sequences proved rare, some public TCRs turned up in many donors.

TCRdb's copy holds only in-frame clones and misses some; the assay was immunoSEQ multiplex PCR. The sample carries 150,000 or so clones, roughly nine tenths recorded once. Material for sequencing was PBMCs. V gene TRBV9 combines with J gene TRBJ2-2, with 11 bases that match TRBD2. This receptor was taken from a young woman in good health and CMV-seropositive. CDR3 bases: TGTGCCAGCAGCATTACTAGCGGGAGCGCCACCGGGGAGCTGTTTTTT. Amino acids: CASSITSGSATGELFF. Together with reference TRBV9 and TRBJ2-2, the CDR3 gives the full variable domain: DSGVTQTPKHLITATGQRVTLRCSPRSGDLSVYWYQQSLDQGLQFLIQYYNGEERAKGNILERFSAQQFPDLHSELNLSSLELGDSALYFCASSITSGSATGELFFGEGSRLTVL.